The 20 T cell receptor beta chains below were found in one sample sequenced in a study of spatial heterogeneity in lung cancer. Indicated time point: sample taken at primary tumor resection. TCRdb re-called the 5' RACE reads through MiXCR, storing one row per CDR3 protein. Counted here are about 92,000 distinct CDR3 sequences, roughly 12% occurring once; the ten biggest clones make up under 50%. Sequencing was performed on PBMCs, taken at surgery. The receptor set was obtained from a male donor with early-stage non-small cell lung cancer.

The CDR3 region is CASSQVEGASVFF. As DNA, the CDR3 is TGTGCCAGCAGCCAAGTGGAGGGGGCGTCGGTTTTCTTT. The chain carries TRBV3-1 and TRBJ1-1; 7 nucleotides align to TRBD1. With 1 base clipped from V and 13 bases from J, the junction kept 9 bases outside the gene matches. In germline, CDR1 is LGHDT, CDR2 YNNKEL (reference sequence). The CDR3 loop spans 13 amino acids.

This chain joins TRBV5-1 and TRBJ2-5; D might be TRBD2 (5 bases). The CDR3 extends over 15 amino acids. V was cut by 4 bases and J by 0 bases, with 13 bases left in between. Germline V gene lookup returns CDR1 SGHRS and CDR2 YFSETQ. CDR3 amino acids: CASSPLSANQETQYF. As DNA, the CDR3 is TGCGCCAGCAGCCCTCTTAGCGCGAACCAAGAGACCCAGTACTTC.

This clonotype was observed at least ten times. This chain's CDR3 is CSVLWADTQYF. CDR3 nucleotide sequence: TGCAGCGTCCTATGGGCGGATACGCAGTATTTT. The J gene is TRBJ2-3, the V gene TRBV29-1; D gene uncertain. V was clipped by 6 bases and J by 6 bases, with 10 bases between them. This CDR3 has 11 amino acids. Per germline, CDR1 SQVTM and CDR2 ANQGSEA.

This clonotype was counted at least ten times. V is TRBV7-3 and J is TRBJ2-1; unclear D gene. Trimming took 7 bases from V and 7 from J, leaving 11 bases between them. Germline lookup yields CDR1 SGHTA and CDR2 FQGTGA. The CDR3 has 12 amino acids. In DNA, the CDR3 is TGTGCCAGCACCGATCGCGATAATGAGCAGTTCTTC. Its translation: CASTDRDNEQFF.

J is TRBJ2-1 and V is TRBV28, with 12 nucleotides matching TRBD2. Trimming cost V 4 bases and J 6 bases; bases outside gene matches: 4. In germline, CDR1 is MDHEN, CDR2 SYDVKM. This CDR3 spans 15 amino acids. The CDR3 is CASSSSGGAVNEQFF. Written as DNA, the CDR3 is TGTGCCAGCAGTTCTAGCGGGGGGGCGGTCAATGAGCAGTTCTTC.

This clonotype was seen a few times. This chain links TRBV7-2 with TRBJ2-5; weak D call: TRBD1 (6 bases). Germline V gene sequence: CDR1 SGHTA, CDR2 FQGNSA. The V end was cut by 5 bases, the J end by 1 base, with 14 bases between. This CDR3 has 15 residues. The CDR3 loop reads CASSRGNRVQETQYF. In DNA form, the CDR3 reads TGTGCCAGCAGCCGAGGGAACAGGGTCCAAGAGACCCAGTACTTC.

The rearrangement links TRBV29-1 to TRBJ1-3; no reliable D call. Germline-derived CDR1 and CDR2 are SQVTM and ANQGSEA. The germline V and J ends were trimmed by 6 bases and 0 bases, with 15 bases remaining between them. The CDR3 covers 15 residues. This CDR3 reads CSVILDGTSGNTIYF. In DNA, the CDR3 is TGCAGCGTGATATTGGACGGAACCTCTGGAAACACCATATATTTT.

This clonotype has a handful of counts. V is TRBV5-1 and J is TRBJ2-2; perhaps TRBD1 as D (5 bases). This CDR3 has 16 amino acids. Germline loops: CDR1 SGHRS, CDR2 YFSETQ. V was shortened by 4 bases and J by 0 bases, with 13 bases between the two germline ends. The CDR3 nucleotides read TGCGCCAGCAGCATGATCGGCAGGGCGAACACCGGGGAGCTGTTTTTT. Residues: CASSMIGRANTGELFF.

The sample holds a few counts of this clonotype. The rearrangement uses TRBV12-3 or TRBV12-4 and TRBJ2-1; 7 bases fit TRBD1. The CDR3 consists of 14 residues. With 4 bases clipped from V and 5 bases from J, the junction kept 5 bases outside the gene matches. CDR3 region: CASSYEGANNEQFF. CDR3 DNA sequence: TGTGCCAGCAGTTACGAGGGGGCCAACAATGAGCAGTTCTTC.

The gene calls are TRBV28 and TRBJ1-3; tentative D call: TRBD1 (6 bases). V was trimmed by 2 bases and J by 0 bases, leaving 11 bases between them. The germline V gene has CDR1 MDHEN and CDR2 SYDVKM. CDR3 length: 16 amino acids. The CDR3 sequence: CASSLRRDTSGNTIYF. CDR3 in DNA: TGTGCCAGCAGTTTACGACGGGACACCTCTGGAAACACCATATATTTT.

The CDR3 loop is CASGTDRGAFNEQFF. For the CDR3, the DNA is TGTGCTAGTGGGACCGACAGGGGCGCGTTCAATGAGCAGTTCTTC. This chain joins TRBV12-5 and TRBJ2-1, with 8 bases identical to TRBD1. Germline values: CDR1 LGHNT, CDR2 FRNRAP. The CDR3 runs to 15 residues. The V and J ends lost 6 bases and 6 bases, in that order; junction bases with no gene match: 10.

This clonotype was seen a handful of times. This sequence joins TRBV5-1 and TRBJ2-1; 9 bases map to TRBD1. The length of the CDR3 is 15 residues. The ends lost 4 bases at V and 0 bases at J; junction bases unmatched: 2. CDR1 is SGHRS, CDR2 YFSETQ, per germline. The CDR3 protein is CASSPGQGSYNEQFF. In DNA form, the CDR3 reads TGCGCCAGCAGCCCGGGACAGGGCTCCTACAATGAGCAGTTCTTC.

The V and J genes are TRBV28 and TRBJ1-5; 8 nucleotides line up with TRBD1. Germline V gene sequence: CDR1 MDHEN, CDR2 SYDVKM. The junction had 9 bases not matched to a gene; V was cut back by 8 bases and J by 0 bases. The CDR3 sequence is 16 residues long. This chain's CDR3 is CASASGTGHSNQPQHF. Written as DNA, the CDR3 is TGTGCCAGCGCCTCTGGGACAGGACATAGCAATCAGCCCCAGCATTTT.

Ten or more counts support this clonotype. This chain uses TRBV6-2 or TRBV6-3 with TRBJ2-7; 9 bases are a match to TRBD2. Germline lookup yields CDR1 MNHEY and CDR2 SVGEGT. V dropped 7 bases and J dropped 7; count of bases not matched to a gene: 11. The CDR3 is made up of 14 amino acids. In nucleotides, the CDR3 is TGTGCCAGCACGTCTAGCGGGACCCCTCGGGAGCAGTACTTC. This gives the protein CASTSSGTPREQYF.

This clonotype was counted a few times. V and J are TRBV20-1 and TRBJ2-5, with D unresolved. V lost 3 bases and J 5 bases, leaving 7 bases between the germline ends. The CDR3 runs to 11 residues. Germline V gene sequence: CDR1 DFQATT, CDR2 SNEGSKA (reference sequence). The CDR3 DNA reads TGCAGTGCTAGGGGGTCGGAGACCCAGTACTTC. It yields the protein CSARGSETQYF.

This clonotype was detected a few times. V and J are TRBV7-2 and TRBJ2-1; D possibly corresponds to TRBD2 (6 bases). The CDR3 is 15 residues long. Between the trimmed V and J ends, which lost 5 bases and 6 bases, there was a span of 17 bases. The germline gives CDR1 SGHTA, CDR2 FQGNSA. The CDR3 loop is CASSAGLQPSNEQFF. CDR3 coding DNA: TGTGCCAGCAGCGCGGGACTCCAGCCCTCCAATGAGCAGTTCTTC. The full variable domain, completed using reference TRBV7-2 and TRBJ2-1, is GAGVSQSPSNKVTEKGKDVELRCDPISGHTALYWYRQSLGQGLEFLIYFQGNSAPDKSGLPSDRFSAERTGGSVSTLTIQRTQQEDSAVYLCASSAGLQPSNEQFFGPGTRLTVL.

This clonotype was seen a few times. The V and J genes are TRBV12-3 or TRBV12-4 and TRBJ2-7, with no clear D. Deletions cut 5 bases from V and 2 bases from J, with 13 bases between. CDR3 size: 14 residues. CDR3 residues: CASSQRRSPYEQYF. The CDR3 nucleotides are TGTGCCAGCAGTCAACGCAGGTCCCCCTACGAGCAGTACTTC.

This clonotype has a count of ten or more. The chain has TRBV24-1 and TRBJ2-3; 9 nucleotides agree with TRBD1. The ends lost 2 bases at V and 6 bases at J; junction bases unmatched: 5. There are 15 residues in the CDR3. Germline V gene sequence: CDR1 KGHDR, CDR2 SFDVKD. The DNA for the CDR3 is TGTGCCACCAGTGATTCCGGACAGGGGTTGGATACGCAGTATTTT. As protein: CATSDSGQGLDTQYF.

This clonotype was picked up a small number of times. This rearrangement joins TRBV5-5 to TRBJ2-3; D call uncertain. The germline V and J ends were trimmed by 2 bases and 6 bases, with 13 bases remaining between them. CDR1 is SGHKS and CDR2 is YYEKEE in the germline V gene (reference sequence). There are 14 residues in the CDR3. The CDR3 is CASSFQVPGDTQYF. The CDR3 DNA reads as TGTGCCAGCAGCTTTCAGGTCCCCGGGGATACGCAGTATTTT.

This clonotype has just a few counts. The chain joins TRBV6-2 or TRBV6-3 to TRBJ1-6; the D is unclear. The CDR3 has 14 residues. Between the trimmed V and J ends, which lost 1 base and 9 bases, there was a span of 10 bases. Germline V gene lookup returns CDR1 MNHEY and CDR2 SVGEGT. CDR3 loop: CASSYYGVASPLHF. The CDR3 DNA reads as TGTGCCAGCAGTTACTATGGCGTGGCTTCACCCCTCCACTTT.